This T cell receptor (beta chain) came from a study of blood T cell repertoires in COVID-19. Study as a whole: From T cells, B-cell-depleted T cells, or PBMCs came the material, which was cDNA or gDNA.

Per the authors' pipeline: The authors estimated nucleated cell counts from reference gene primer amplification. Libraries were prepared by immunoSEQ multiplex PCR; TCRdb keeps only in-frame clonotypes and omits some of them. V, J and clone size are taken as reported in that table, and D and trimming were inferred from the DNA itself. The sample has approximately 63,000 clones, more than 75% seen once. Germline loops: CDR1 MDHEN, CDR2 SYDVKM. Deletions cut 7 bases from V and 0 bases from J, with 7 bases between. The CDR3 extends over 14 amino acids. The chain is built from TRBV28 and TRBJ2-6; TRBD1 is a possible D gene (5 bases). This receptor was identified in a woman over 75 with acute or convalescent COVID-19. Sequencing was performed on peripheral blood. The DNA for the CDR3 is TGTGCCAGCACTGGACACTCTGGGGCCAACGTCCTGACTTTC. It yields the protein CASTGHSGANVLTF.